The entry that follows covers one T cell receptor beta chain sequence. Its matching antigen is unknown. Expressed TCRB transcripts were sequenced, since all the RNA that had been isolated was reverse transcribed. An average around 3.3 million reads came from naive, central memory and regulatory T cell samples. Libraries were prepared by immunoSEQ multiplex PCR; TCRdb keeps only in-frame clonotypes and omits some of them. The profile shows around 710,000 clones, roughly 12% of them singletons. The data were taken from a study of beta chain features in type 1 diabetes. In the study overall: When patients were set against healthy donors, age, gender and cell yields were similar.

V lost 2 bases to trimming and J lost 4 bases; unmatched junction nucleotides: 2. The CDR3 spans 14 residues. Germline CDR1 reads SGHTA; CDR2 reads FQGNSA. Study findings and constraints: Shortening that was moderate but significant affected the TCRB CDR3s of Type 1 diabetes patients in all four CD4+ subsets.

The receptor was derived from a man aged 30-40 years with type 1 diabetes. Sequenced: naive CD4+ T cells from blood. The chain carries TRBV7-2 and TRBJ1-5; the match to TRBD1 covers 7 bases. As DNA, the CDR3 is TGTGCCAGCAGCTTACGACAGGGAAATCAGCCCCAGCATTTT. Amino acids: CASSLRQGNQPQHF.